The table lists the clone carrying this T cell receptor beta chain with a few counts. Deletions cut 6 bases from V and 0 bases from J, with 14 bases between. CDR3 size: 15 residues. This record comes from a study of T cells after yellow fever vaccination. TCRdb ran MiXCR on the 5' RACE reads and lists one entry per CDR3 protein. The table lists under 70,000 distinct CDR3 sequences, around 7% of them singletons. The sequencing here drew on CD8+ T cells sorted from PBMCs, taken on the day of the first yellow fever vaccination. This receptor was obtained from a man younger than 35 who received the YFV17D yellow fever vaccine. The chain has TRBV12-3 or TRBV12-4 and TRBJ1-1; no firm D call. In nucleotides, the CDR3 is TGTGCCAGCAGCAAAAAACGGGTCCTGAACACTGAAGCTTTCTTT. It yields the protein CASSKKRVLNTEAFF.